This T cell receptor (beta chain) was recorded in a study of spatial heterogeneity in lung cancer (dated by TCRdb to the late 2010s). In the study overall: Beta-chain transcripts were consistently detected in greater numbers than alpha-chain transcripts, which likely reflected higher beta-chain transcript abundance. Nonsynonymous mutation counts, determined by whole-exome sequencing of tumor tissue, were related to TCR repertoire features. In the raw uncorrected reads, each unique combination of TCR and UMI appeared on average more than ten times. Both alpha and beta chains were TCR-sequenced in samples taken at surgery, namely 220 tumor regions, 62 to 70 matched nontumor lung samples and roughly 56 PBMC samples. In non-small cell lung cancer, the study made a quantitative comparison of TCR alpha and beta repertoires among multiple tumor regions, matched nontumor lung and blood.

Overall results and qualifications from the work: Ubiquitous expanded tumor TCRs were detected in blood more often at tumor resection than at routine follow-up. Confirming at a functional level the hypothesis that regional TCRs recognize regional mutations was considered to require additional single-cell paired TCR alpha and beta sequencing.

With respect to this clonotype: Its cognate antigen has yet to be identified. No clone much larger than this one lies a single base away; base qualities are absent.

Libraries were made using 5' RACE. Instrument on record: NextSeq 500. To allow correction of PCR and sequencing errors, the TCR library protocol tagged every TCR cDNA molecule with a unique molecular identifier. As for the authors' bioinformatics: TCR identification, UMI-based error correction and CDR3 extraction were performed with Decombinator tools. Expanded TCRs were defined as those above a frequency of 2 per 1,000, corresponding to the top 1% of the tumor frequency distribution. Renyi diversity was calculated using the R vegan package after each repertoire was subsampled 100 times to 5,000 TCRs. CDR3 similarity networks were built from amino acid triplet string-kernel similarity, connecting CDR3s with pairwise similarity above 0.82. In-frame beta chains were kept once TCRdb had trimmed the public reads at Q25 with fastp and called clones with MiXCR. CDR3 protein duplicates are merged, each entry listing the most common genes and DNA. The V and J calls, along with clone size, are taken from TCRdb and not from the paper's own processing. This sample has roughly 36,000 distinct CDR3 sequences in its table, and roughly 5.8% of those were observed once. The ten largest clones add up to roughly 12% of the sample.

The time point tag for this specimen amounts to: sample taken at primary tumor resection. TCR sequencing used whole RNA extracted from tumor and nontumor lung tissue, or from cryopreserved PBMC samples, without cell sorting. Donors were some 67 patients with early-stage, untreated non-small cell lung cancer from the lung TRACERx cohort. Patients were selected for TCR sequencing only if sufficient RNA was available from at least two tumor regions. Measured from the cysteine to the phenylalanine, the CDR3 is 15 residues long. This entry keeps only the CDR3 DNA: 45 bases, framed from base 1. CDR1 DFQATT and CDR2 SNEGSKA were looked up in the germline V gene (reference sequence). V is trimmed back by 6 bases and J by 7 bases, and the junction contains 16 bases that no gene match accounts for.

Recombination joined TRBV20-1 with TRBJ2-3; 7 bases in the junction line up with TRBD1. The TCR comes from a male donor with early-stage non-small cell lung cancer. The sample in question was PBMCs, obtained at surgery. The DNA reads TGCAGTGCGATCCCGACAGGGCGGCCTAGGCATACGCAGTATTTT. The resulting protein is CSAIPTGRPRHTQYF.